One T cell receptor (beta chain) is described in this entry. These data belong to a study of T cell changes during pregnancy in multiple sclerosis. The length of the CDR3 is 15 residues. Germline loops: CDR1 LNHDA, CDR2 SQIVND (reference sequence). V gave up 3 bases and J gave up 4 bases; unmatched junction bases: 4. TCRdb's table, derived via immunoSEQ multiplex PCR, lists solely in-frame clones and lacks some. The repertoire holds fewer than 70,000 clones, just over 90% seen once, with about 1.5% in the top ten. Material: peripheral blood, obtained in the third trimester of pregnancy. This receptor was taken from a female donor with multiple sclerosis, enrolled in a pregnancy study. The chain employs TRBV19 and TRBJ2-5; 11 bases map to TRBD1. In nucleotides, the CDR3 is TGTGCCAGTAGTATTTTGGGGACAGGGGGAGAGACCCAGTACTTC. Encoded protein: CASSILGTGGETQYF.